This record covers a single T cell receptor (beta chain). The entry originates in a study of patients and donors after allogeneic stem cell transplantation. CDR3 length equals 14 residues. CDR1 and CDR2 from the germline V gene are SNHLY and FYNNEI. Trimming pared 8 bases from V and 5 bases from J, leaving 18 bases between. TCRdb itself ran the RT-PCR reads through MiXCR, one entry per CDR3 protein. The table includes about a million distinct CDR3 sequences, more than 15% detected once. Material for sequencing was blood, either unsorted or a sorted T cell fraction (not recorded which). This chain joins TRBV2 and TRBJ2-5; D perhaps matches TRBD2 (5 bases). This clonotype was obtained from a human donor who was either an allogeneic HSCT recipient or a stem cell or donor lymphocyte infusion donor (not recorded which). It is not recorded whose cells these are; they may come from a transplant donor. DNA for the CDR3: TGTGCCAGCGAACGGGCCAAGGGAGCCGAGACCCAGTACTTC. Encoded protein: CASERAKGAETQYF.